Shown below are 23 T cell receptor beta chains from a single sample sequenced in a study of blood T cell repertoires in COVID-19. The method was immunoSEQ multiplex PCR; TCRdb's version includes in-frame clones alone and lacks a portion of them. The repertoire has about 220,000 clones, about 88% of them found once; the top ten carry around 2.7%. Sequencing was done on a sample of PBMCs or T cells enriched from blood (not recorded which). The receptors were gathered from a woman between 25 and 40 years old who had recovered from COVID-19.

The rearrangement links TRBV3-1 (or the pseudogene TRBV3-2) to TRBJ2-7, with 7 bases fitting TRBD1. Germline values: CDR1 LGHDT, CDR2 YNNKEL (reference sequence). V lost 5 bases to trimming and J lost 2 bases; unmatched junction nucleotides: 9. The CDR3 length is 15 residues. CDR3 in DNA: TGTGCCAGCAGCGTTCGACAGGGTCTCCCCTACGAGCAGTACTTC. Translated: CASSVRQGLPYEQYF.

The chain is built from TRBV29-1 and TRBJ2-1, with 7 bases that match TRBD2. CDR1 and CDR2 from the germline V gene are SQVTM and ANQGSEA. The CDR3 spans 12 residues. V was pared by 1 base and J by 6 bases, with 0 bases of the junction left unmatched. The CDR3 DNA is TGCAGCGTTGAAGGGGGGGGCAATGAGCAGTTCTTC. This encodes CSVEGGGNEQFF.

The V and J genes are TRBV7-8 and TRBJ2-3; 7 bases fit TRBD2. Germline trimming cut 8 bases from V and 1 base from J; bases unmatched to any gene: 9. Germline loops: CDR1 SGHVS, CDR2 FQNEAQ. CDR3 length: 15 residues. This CDR3 is CASGRVLGGTDTQYF. The DNA for the CDR3 is TGTGCCAGCGGGAGGGTTTTGGGTGGCACAGATACGCAGTATTTT.

The V call is TRBV7-8, the J call TRBJ1-2; 7 nucleotides align to TRBD1. Germline V lookup: CDR1 SGHVS, CDR2 FQNEAQ. The CDR3 spans 15 residues. V lost 0 bases, J lost 5 bases, and 6 bases stayed unmatched. The CDR3: CASSLARGGVYGYTF. CDR3 DNA: TGTGCCAGCAGCTTAGCGCGAGGGGGCGTGTATGGCTACACCTTC.

The chain has TRBV18 and TRBJ1-6; D may be TRBD1 (5 bases). The V gene's germline CDR1 is KGHSH and CDR2 LQKENI. This CDR3 contains 15 residues. V shed 3 bases and J shed 0 bases, with 6 bases lying between them. CDR3 nucleotides: TGTGCCAGCTCACCTGACAGCTCCTATAATTCACCCCTCCACTTT. Amino acids: CASSPDSSYNSPLHF.

The chain employs TRBV6-6 and TRBJ2-2; D remains ambiguous. Germline assignment: CDR1 MNHNY and CDR2 SVGAGI (reference sequence). V lost 2 bases and J 0 bases, leaving 10 bases between the germline ends. The CDR3 has 16 residues. The CDR3 reads CASSYAQPANTGELFF. The CDR3 nucleotides are TGTGCCAGCAGTTACGCACAGCCCGCGAACACCGGGGAGCTGTTTTTT.

The sample holds one count of this clone. The chain recombines TRBV11-3 with TRBJ1-3; the D gene is possibly TRBD1 (5 bases). Per the germline V gene, CDR1 is SGHNT and CDR2 is YENEEA. The CDR3 has 14 residues. Trimming shortened V by 5 bases and J by 2 bases, and 10 bases separated the two germline ends. The CDR3 DNA follows: TGTGCCAGCAGCGTAACGGGGGCTGGAAACACCATATATTTT. It yields the protein CASSVTGAGNTIYF. The whole variable domain, remainder taken from reference TRBV11-3 and TRBJ1-3, is EAGVVQSPRYKIIEKKQPVAFWCNPISGHNTLYWYLQNLGQGPELLIRYENEEAVDDSQLPKDRFSAERLKGVDSTLKIQPAELGDSAVYLCASSVTGAGNTIYFGEGSWLTVV.

The J gene is TRBJ2-3, the V gene TRBV9, with 8 bases aligning to TRBD2. This CDR3 spans 15 amino acids. Germline CDR1 is SGDLS and CDR2 is YYNGEE. Trimming took 0 bases from V and 4 from J; bases not matched to a gene: 4. CDR3 residues: CASSVGGLGPDTQYF. CDR3 sequence (DNA): TGTGCCAGCAGCGTAGGGGGACTAGGACCAGATACGCAGTATTTT.

This sequence joins TRBV19 and TRBJ1-2; 7 bases fit TRBD1. The CDR3 is 13 amino acids. The germline gives CDR1 LNHDA, CDR2 SQIVND (reference sequence). V lost 5 bases to trimming and J lost 8 bases; unmatched junction nucleotides: 8. Here the CDR3 DNA reads TGTGCCAGTAGTCCCGGGACAGCTGCGGGCTACACCTTC. The encoded protein is CASSPGTAAGYTF.

The chain combines TRBV5-1 with TRBJ1-2; D might be TRBD1 (6 bases). This CDR3 has 13 amino acids. Trimming left V 4 bases short and J 3 bases short, with 10 bases between. Germline assignment: CDR1 SGHRS and CDR2 YFSETQ. CDR3 DNA: TGCGCCAGCAGCGCAGGGGTTGACTATGGCTACACCTTC. Amino acid sequence: CASSAGVDYGYTF.

The chain employs TRBV7-6 and TRBJ1-2; 9 bases are a match to TRBD1. V lost 5 bases, J lost 7 bases, and 8 bases stayed unmatched. The germline gives CDR1 SGHVS, CDR2 FNYEAQ. The CDR3 is 14 residues long. The CDR3 region has the DNA TGTGCCAGCAGCAAAGGACAGGGGATCGGTGGCTACACCTTC. Protein sequence: CASSKGQGIGGYTF.

This sequence joins TRBV28 and TRBJ1-4; no clear D gene. The V and J ends lost 3 bases and 0 bases respectively, with 17 bases between them. Germline V gene data show CDR1 as MDHEN and CDR2 as SYDVKM. The CDR3 totals 18 residues. The CDR3 is CASSLMEGRPPTNEKLFF. The CDR3 DNA reads TGTGCCAGCAGTTTGATGGAGGGAAGACCTCCAACTAATGAAAAACTGTTTTTT.

The chain couples TRBV29-1 to TRBJ2-3, with TRBD2 matching over 8 bases. Germline V gene sequence: CDR1 SQVTM, CDR2 ANQGSEA. The CDR3 is made up of 15 amino acids. The trim removed 6 bases at V and 4 bases at J, leaving 12 bases unmatched. The CDR3 loop reads CSVEKGTSLADTQYF. The CDR3 bases are TGCAGCGTGGAAAAGGGGACTAGTCTCGCAGATACGCAGTATTTT.

This clone has only one observation. The genes are TRBV18 and TRBJ2-4, with 12 positions matching TRBD1. J gave up 7 bases and V 0 bases, and 7 bases lay outside the gene matches. The CDR3 consists of 17 residues. CDR1 KGHSH and CDR2 LQKENI come from the germline V gene. The CDR3: CASSPPIVGQGANIQYF. For the CDR3, the DNA is TGTGCCAGCTCACCACCTATTGTGGGACAGGGGGCGAACATTCAGTACTTC.

This rearrangement joins TRBV5-4 to TRBJ2-7; no definite D call. The germline V gene has CDR1 SGHNT and CDR2 YYREEE (reference sequence). The CDR3 is 13 residues long. With 4 bases removed from V and 4 bases from J, the gap between germline ends came to 12 bases. In nucleotides, the CDR3 is TGTGCCAGCAGCCAACCTCACAATTACGAGCAGTACTTC. Residues: CASSQPHNYEQYF. The full variable domain, with the rest looked up from reference TRBV5-4 and TRBJ2-7, is ETGVTQSPTHLIKTRGQQVTLRCSSQSGHNTVSWYQQALGQGPQFIFQYYREEENGRGNFPPRFSGLQFPNYSSELNVNALELDDSALYLCASSQPHNYEQYFGPGTRLTVT.

The sample holds a few counts of this clone. A junction boundary mismatches the germline segment, possibly from a read error. The CDR3 here is CASSLGQGLGGLFF. In DNA, the CDR3 is TGTGCCAGCAGTCTGGGGCAGGGCCTAGGGGGGCTGTTTTTT. This chain connects TRBV27 to TRBJ2-2, with D maybe TRBD1 (6 bases). CDR1 is MNHEY and CDR2 is SMNVEV in the germline V gene (reference sequence). The CDR3 spans 14 residues.

This clone was observed a few times. This chain connects TRBV27 to TRBJ2-1, with unresolved D. CDR1 and CDR2 (germline): MNHEY, SMNVEV (reference sequence). This CDR3 contains 13 residues. V was cut by 5 bases and J by 5 bases, with 10 bases left in between. The CDR3 nucleotides read TGTGCCAGCAGTATAGATCGGGACAATGAGCAGTTCTTC. It is translated as CASSIDRDNEQFF.

The V gene is TRBV4-2, the J gene TRBJ1-3; D is perhaps TRBD1 (6 bases). V dropped 4 bases and J dropped 4 bases, with 14 bases sitting between them. This CDR3 has 15 residues. CDR1 LGHNA and CDR2 YNFKEQ come from the germline V gene. CDR3 coding DNA: TGTGCCAGCAGCCCCGAACAGGACAGAGGAAACACCATATATTTT. Protein product: CASSPEQDRGNTIYF.

The V and J genes are TRBV11-2 and TRBJ2-3, with D possibly being TRBD2 (6 bases). This CDR3 region has 12 residues. The V gene lost 10 bases and the J gene lost 2 bases, with 10 bases spanning the gap. The V gene's germline CDR1 is SGHAT and CDR2 FQNNGV. The chain's CDR3 is CATTGATDTQYF. CDR3 sequence (DNA): TGTGCCACCACGGGAGCCACAGATACGCAGTATTTT.

In its sample, this clone was seen once. V usage is TRBV5-6 and J usage is TRBJ2-1; 9 nucleotides match TRBD1. The CDR3 has 13 residues. V lost 4 bases and J lost 6; bases outside the gene matches: 2. Per germline, CDR1 SGHDT and CDR2 YYEEEE. The CDR3, as DNA: TGTGCCAGCAGCAAGGACAGGGGCAATGAGCAGTTCTTC. Its protein product is CASSKDRGNEQFF.

The chain employs TRBV14 and TRBJ1-3; D uncertain. The V end lost 1 base, the J end lost 0 bases, and 10 bases lay between the germline ends. Germline V gene data show CDR1 as SGHDN and CDR2 as FVKESK. The CDR3 is 16 residues long. This CDR3 is CASSQGRADSGNTIYF. The CDR3 DNA follows: TGTGCCAGCAGCCAAGGGCGAGCGGACTCTGGAAACACCATATATTTT.

This rearrangement joins TRBV7-2 to TRBJ1-5; possibly TRBD1 for D (5 bases). The CDR3 is made up of 16 amino acids. The germline V and J ends were trimmed by 2 bases and 4 bases, with 15 bases remaining between them. Germline values: CDR1 SGHTA, CDR2 FQGNSA. In DNA form, the CDR3 reads TGTGCCAGCAGCTTAAATCCGCCAGGGTCAAATCAGCCCCAGCATTTT. This encodes CASSLNPPGSNQPQHF.

The chain recombines TRBV9 with TRBJ2-3, with TRBD2 matching 9 bases. V lost 0 bases and J lost 0; bases outside the gene matches: 2. The CDR3 is 16 residues long. CDR1 SGDLS and CDR2 YYNGEE come from the germline V gene. CDR3 in amino acids: CASSVDSGSSTDTQYF. CDR3 DNA sequence: TGTGCCAGCAGCGTAGATAGCGGGAGTAGCACAGATACGCAGTATTTT.